The 20 T cell receptor beta chains below all came from one sample that was sequenced in a study of vaccination effects on CD4 cells after COVID-19. Their cognate antigens are unknown. Clones were sequenced by immunoSEQ multiplex PCR, and TCRdb holds only the in-frame ones, with some missing. This repertoire shows tens of thousands of clones, roughly 79% found once; its top ten account for roughly 2.9%. Ahead of sequencing, the ViraFEST assay grew antigen-specific CD4+ T cells using viral peptide pools. With more than 9 days of culture completed, CD4+ T cells were isolated. None of the vaccinated had previously contracted SARS-CoV-2, and their nucleocapsid antibodies tested negative. Material: CD4+ T cells from PBMCs cultured with HCoV-NL63 spike peptides, obtained before COVID-19 vaccination. The receptors stem from a human donor who received a COVID-19 vaccine.

This chain links TRBV14 with TRBJ1-3, with unresolved D. This CDR3 contains 17 residues. The V gene's germline CDR1 is SGHDN and CDR2 FVKESK. V lost 1 base to trimming and J lost 2 bases, with 15 bases between them. The DNA of the CDR3 is TGTGCCAGCAGCCAAGCGTTATACAACAGAGCTGGAAACACCATATATTTT. Protein product: CASSQALYNRAGNTIYF.

The chain links TRBV6-7 to TRBJ2-4, with TRBD1 matching 10 bases. TRBV6-7 belongs to the ORF category, with a function that is uncertain. V was clipped by 5 bases and J by 1 base; unmatched bases: 20. The CDR3 contains 21 residues. The CDR3 spells CASSTKFRDRGLDLAKNIQYF. The CDR3 region has the DNA TGTGCCAGCAGTACGAAATTCCGGGACAGGGGATTAGACCTTGCCAAAAACATTCAGTACTTC.

The J gene is TRBJ2-5, the V gene TRBV2; perhaps TRBD2 as D (5 bases). Germline CDR1 is SNHLY and CDR2 is FYNNEI. The CDR3 is 13 amino acids. V gave up 5 bases and J gave up 5 bases, with 12 bases separating them. CDR3 DNA: TGTGCCAGCAGTCAGGAGGTCCGGGAGACCCAGTACTTC. Translated, it gives CASSQEVRETQYF.

The chain employs TRBV5-4 and TRBJ2-1, with D possibly TRBD1 on 5 matching bases. Trimming removed 4 bases at V and 0 bases at J, with 11 bases between. The CDR3 contains 15 residues. Germline CDR1 is SGHNT and CDR2 is YYREEE (reference sequence). This chain's CDR3 is CASSGDSLSYNEQFF. CDR3 bases: TGTGCCAGCAGCGGAGACAGCCTCTCCTACAATGAGCAGTTCTTC.

This clone was counted a few times. The chain links TRBV19 to TRBJ1-5, with no clear D. V lost 4 bases and J 6 bases, leaving 10 bases between the germline ends. CDR3 length: 13 amino acids. Germline assignment: CDR1 LNHDA and CDR2 SQIVND (reference sequence). The CDR3 spells CASSRLSGQPQHF. The DNA of the CDR3 is TGTGCCAGTAGTAGGCTTTCGGGTCAGCCCCAGCATTTT.

This clone was recorded a few times. The rearrangement links TRBV6-1 to TRBJ1-3; D is unresolved. The V gene lost 1 base and the J gene lost 3 bases, with 4 bases spanning the gap. This CDR3 is built from 13 residues. Germline CDR1 and CDR2: MNHNS and SASEGT. CDR3 amino acids: CASSEESGNTIYF. CDR3 nucleotides: TGTGCCAGCAGTGAAGAGAGTGGAAACACCATATATTTT.

This clone was picked up a small number of times. The rearrangement uses TRBV4-1 and TRBJ1-2, with TRBD1 identical over 8 bases. V was clipped by 1 base and J by 4 bases; unmatched bases: 8. The CDR3 covers 16 residues. The germline V gene has CDR1 MGHRA and CDR2 YSYEKL. The DNA of the CDR3 is TGCGCCAGCAGCCAAGGGACCGGACAGGGAAGCTATGGCTACACCTTC. It is translated as CASSQGTGQGSYGYTF.

The J gene is TRBJ1-2, the V gene TRBV4-3, with a possible D match to TRBD1 (5 bases). Germline CDR1 LGHNA, CDR2 YSLEER. The CDR3 is made up of 14 amino acids. Trimming removed 0 bases from V and 4 bases from J, with 9 bases in between. In DNA, the CDR3 is TGCGCCAGCAGCCAAGATTCGACAGCCTATGGCTACACCTTC. This encodes CASSQDSTAYGYTF.

Here the CDR3 reads CASGPGTSSYNEQFF. The CDR3 nucleotides read TGCGCCAGCGGACCCGGGACAAGCTCCTACAATGAGCAGTTCTTC. The V and J genes are TRBV5-1 and TRBJ2-1, with D possibly matching TRBD1 (6 bases). CDR3 size: 15 residues. Germline CDR1 is SGHRS and CDR2 is YFSETQ. V was trimmed by 7 bases and J by 0 bases, leaving 14 bases between them.

This clone has more than one count but fewer than ten. The V gene is TRBV7-2, the J gene TRBJ2-2; a weak D match, TRBD1 (6 bases). The CDR3 covers 15 residues. Germline CDR1 and CDR2: SGHTA and FQGNSA. Between the trimmed V and J ends, which lost 6 bases and 0 bases, there was a span of 11 bases. The CDR3 reads CASRGQRANTGELFF. The CDR3 DNA follows: TGTGCCAGCAGGGGACAAAGGGCGAACACCGGGGAGCTGTTTTTT.

This rearrangement joins TRBV24-1 to TRBJ2-3; D perhaps matches TRBD2 (5 bases). V was pared by 5 bases and J by 0 bases, with 11 bases between. Germline V gene data show CDR1 as KGHDR and CDR2 as SFDVKD. The CDR3 spans 15 residues. The CDR3 spells CATSAGRASTDTQYF. CDR3 DNA sequence: TGTGCCACCAGTGCGGGAAGGGCGAGCACAGATACGCAGTATTTT.

This sequence joins TRBV7-3 and TRBJ2-1; 8 bases fit TRBD2. Looked up from germline, CDR1 is SGHTA and CDR2 is FQGTGA. V lost 4 bases and J lost 7; bases outside the gene matches: 15. The CDR3 covers 17 residues. The CDR3: CASSSGGSGVRRNEQFF. The CDR3 DNA sequence: TGTGCCAGCAGCTCCGGAGGTAGCGGGGTAAGAAGGAATGAGCAGTTCTTC.

This clone was detected once. The chain joins TRBV5-1 to TRBJ2-2; D is unclear. Trimming stripped 0 bases from V and 5 bases from J, with 5 bases between. The germline CDR1 and CDR2 sequences are SGHRS and YFSETQ. CDR3 length: 13 residues. CDR3 in DNA: TGCGCCAGCAGCTTGGATGGGACCGGGGAGCTGTTTTTT. It is translated as CASSLDGTGELFF.

The chain recombines TRBV12-5 with TRBJ2-1; 9 bases are a match to TRBD1. This CDR3 has 15 residues. J was trimmed by 1 base and V by 5 bases; bases with no gene match: 3. Germline CDR1 and CDR2: LGHNT and FRNRAP. As DNA, the CDR3 is TGTGCTAGTGGTACGGGACAGGGTTCCTACAATGAGCAGTTCTTC. The encoded protein is CASGTGQGSYNEQFF.

In its sample, this clone was seen a few times. This chain connects TRBV5-1 to TRBJ1-2, with D tentatively TRBD1 (6 bases). CDR3 length equals 17 residues. Between the trimmed V and J ends, which lost 4 bases and 5 bases, there was a span of 24 bases. CDR1 and CDR2 from the germline V gene are SGHRS and YFSETQ. CDR3 region: CASSPTQGTGKVYGYTF. The CDR3 bases are TGCGCCAGCAGCCCTACACAGGGAACCGGGAAGGTATATGGCTACACCTTC.

The CDR3 DNA follows: TGTGCCAGCAGTGAAGAGACAGGGATTCGACAGCCCCAGCATTTT. This translates into CASSEETGIRQPQHF. V and J are TRBV2 and TRBJ1-5, with TRBD1 matching 7 bases. The CDR3 runs 15 residues. In germline, CDR1 is SNHLY, CDR2 FYNNEI. Trimming at V came to 1 base and at J to 7 bases, leaving 7 bases not matched to a gene.

The chain combines TRBV5-4 with TRBJ2-5; 7 bases line up with TRBD1. CDR3 length equals 14 residues. V lost 4 bases to trimming and J lost 2 bases; unmatched junction nucleotides: 5. The V gene's germline CDR1 is SGHNT and CDR2 YYREEE (reference sequence). CDR3 DNA sequence: TGTGCCAGCAGCCCGGGACAGAGACAAGAGACCCAGTACTTC. It specifies CASSPGQRQETQYF.

The chain employs TRBV10-3 and TRBJ2-5; D is ambiguous. The CDR3 loop spans 16 amino acids. In germline, CDR1 is ENHRY, CDR2 SYGVKD. V gave up 2 bases and J gave up 0 bases, with 13 bases separating them. CDR3 loop: CAISEPPWADQETQYF. CDR3 nucleotides: TGTGCCATCAGTGAGCCCCCCTGGGCAGACCAAGAGACCCAGTACTTC.

The chain has TRBV28 and TRBJ1-4, with a possible D match to TRBD1 (5 bases). The CDR3 is 13 amino acids. The germline V gene encodes CDR1 MDHEN and CDR2 SYDVKM. V was pared by 6 bases and J by 7 bases, with 12 bases between. CDR3 residues: CASRYQGIEKLFF. DNA of the CDR3: TGTGCCAGCAGATATCAGGGTATTGAAAAACTGTTTTTT.

V gene TRBV6-5 combines with J gene TRBJ1-2, with D tentatively TRBD1 (5 bases). Germline CDR1 is MNHEY and CDR2 is SVGAGI. The V gene lost 5 bases and the J gene lost 8 bases, with 12 bases spanning the gap. The length of the CDR3 is 12 residues. CDR3 protein: CASSPGPRGYTF. CDR3 DNA sequence: TGTGCCAGCAGTCCGGGACCGAGGGGCTACACCTTC.